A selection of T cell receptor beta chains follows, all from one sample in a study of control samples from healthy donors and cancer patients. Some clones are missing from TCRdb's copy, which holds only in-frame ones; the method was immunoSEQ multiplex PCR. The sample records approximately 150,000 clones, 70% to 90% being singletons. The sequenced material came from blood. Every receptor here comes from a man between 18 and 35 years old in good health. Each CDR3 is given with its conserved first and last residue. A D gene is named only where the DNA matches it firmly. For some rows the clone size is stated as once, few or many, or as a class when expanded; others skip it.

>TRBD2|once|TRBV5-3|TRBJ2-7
TGTGCCAGAAGCCGAGGACTAGCGGGGGGCTGCAGCTCCTACGAGCAGTACTTC
CARSRGLAGGCSSYEQYF
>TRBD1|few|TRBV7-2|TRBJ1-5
TGTGCCAGCAGCTTAGAGTTACAGGGGGCGCGGCAGCCCCAGCATTTT
CASSLELQGARQPQHF
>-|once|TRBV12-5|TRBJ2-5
TGTGCTAGCCAAACGGAGGGGAGCGGGGAGACCCAGTACTTC
CASQTEGSGETQYF
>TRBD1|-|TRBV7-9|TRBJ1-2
TGTGCCAGCAGCCGTGGGGACAGTAACTATGGCTACACCTTC
CASSRGDSNYGYTF
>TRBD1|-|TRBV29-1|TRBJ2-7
TGCAGCGTTGAACAGGGGGGACAGGGCAACGAGCAGTACTTC
CSVEQGGQGNEQYF
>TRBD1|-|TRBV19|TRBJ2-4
TGTGCCAGTACACGCCCGGGACAGCAAAACATTCAGTACTTC
CASTRPGQQNIQYF
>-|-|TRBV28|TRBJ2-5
TGTGCCAGCAGACCAACGCCTCCGACAGGTCCCCAAGAGACCCAGTACTTC
CASRPTPPTGPQETQYF
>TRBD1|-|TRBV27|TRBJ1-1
TGTGCCAGCAGTTTAGACAGGGTGGCCACTGAAGCTTTCTTT
CASSLDRVATEAFF
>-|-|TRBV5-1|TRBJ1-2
TGCGCCAGCAGCCCGGACAGATCTAACTATGGCTACACCTTC
CASSPDRSNYGYTF
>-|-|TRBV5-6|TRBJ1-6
TGTGCCAGCAGCCGAAACGAAGGACCTAGGGCCTATAATTCACCCCTCCACTTT
CASSRNEGPRAYNSPLHF
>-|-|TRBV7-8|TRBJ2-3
TGTGCCAGCAGCTTAGATGGGGGGCCGGGCACAGATACGCAGTATTTT
CASSLDGGPGTDTQYF
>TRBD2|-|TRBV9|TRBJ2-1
TGTGCCAGCAGCCCAGAGAGGGGACTAGCGGGGGGTGGATTCTACAATGAGCAGTTCTTC
CASSPERGLAGGGFYNEQFF
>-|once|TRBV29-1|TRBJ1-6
TGCAGCGTCGGGCAGGGACCGAATTCACCCCTCCACTTT
CSVGQGPNSPLHF
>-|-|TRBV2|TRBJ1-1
TGTGCCAGCAGTGAACTAAGGGGCCTTATGAACACTGAAGCTTTCTTT
CASSELRGLMNTEAFF
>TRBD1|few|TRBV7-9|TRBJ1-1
TGTGCCAGCAGCGTTCAGGGGGAATGGACTGAAGCTTTCTTT
CASSVQGEWTEAFF
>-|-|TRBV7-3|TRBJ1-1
TGTGCCAGCAGCAAACTCCTCTTCCAAGGCACTGAAGCTTTCTTT
CASSKLLFQGTEAFF
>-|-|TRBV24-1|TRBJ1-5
TGTGCCACCAGTGCTCAAGGGCTAGGCAATCAGCCCCAGCATTTT
CATSAQGLGNQPQHF
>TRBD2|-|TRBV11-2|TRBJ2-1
TGTGCCAGCAGCGTACTAGCGGGGGTTCGCAATGAGCAGTTCTTC
CASSVLAGVRNEQFF
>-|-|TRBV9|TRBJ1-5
TGTGCCAGCAGCGTTAGCCTCAATCAGCCCCAGCATTTT
CASSVSLNQPQHF
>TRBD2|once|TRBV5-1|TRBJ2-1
TGCGCCAGCAGCGCGACTAGCGGGGGAAACAATGAGCAGTTCTTC
CASSATSGGNNEQFF
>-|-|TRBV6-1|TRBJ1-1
TGTGCCAGCAGTGAAGAGGCAACCACTGAAGCTTTCTTT
CASSEEATTEAFF
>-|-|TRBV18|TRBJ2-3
TGTGCCAGCTCAACAACCGGGCCCGGGCTATGGGGAGGCACAGATACGCAGTATTTT
CASSTTGPGLWGGTDTQYF
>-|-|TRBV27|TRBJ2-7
TGTGCCAGCAGTCAGTCCGCTCGGCAGGCCTCCCCCTACGAGCAGTACTTC
CASSQSARQASPYEQYF
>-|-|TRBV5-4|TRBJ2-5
TGTGCCAGCAGCTTGAAGGGGCCAGAGACCCAGTACTTC
CASSLKGPETQYF
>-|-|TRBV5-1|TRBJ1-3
TGCGCCAGCAGCTCCGACAACACCGGAAACACCATATATTTT
CASSSDNTGNTIYF
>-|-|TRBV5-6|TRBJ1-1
TGTGCCAGCAGCTTCGGTAGTCCAAACACTGAAGCTTTCTTT
CASSFGSPNTEAFF
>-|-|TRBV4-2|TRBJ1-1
TGTGCCAGCAGTCCAGAGGGGCCGAACACTGAAGCTTTCTTT
CASSPEGPNTEAFF
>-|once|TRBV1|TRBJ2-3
TGCACCAGCAGCCAAGATCCCGGCAGGGGGGGGGACCATACGCAGTATTTT
CTSSQDPGRGGDHTQYF
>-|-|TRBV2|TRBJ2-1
TGTGCCAGCAGGAGAGCGGAGGCGTCAGCCACCAGCTCCTACAATGAGCAGTTCTTC
CASRRAEASATSSYNEQFF
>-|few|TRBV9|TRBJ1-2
TGTGCCAGCAGCGTAGGGTCAGGGGAAGGGTATGGCTACACCTTC
CASSVGSGEGYGYTF
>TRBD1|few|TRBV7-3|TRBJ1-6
TGTGCCAGCAGCACAGGACAGGGATGGGTTAATTCACCCCTCCACTTT
CASSTGQGWVNSPLHF
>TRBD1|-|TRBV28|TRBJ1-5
TGTGCCAGCAGTCCATCGGACAGGTTCAATCAGCCCCAGCATTTT
CASSPSDRFNQPQHF
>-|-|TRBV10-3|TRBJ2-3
TGTGCCATCAGTGTACTAGGCACAGATACGCAGTATTTT
CAISVLGTDTQYF
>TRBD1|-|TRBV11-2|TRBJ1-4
TGTGCCAGCGGTTTCGGGACAGGGCGAGAAAAACTGTTTTTT
CASGFGTGREKLFF
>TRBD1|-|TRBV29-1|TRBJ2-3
TGCAGCGCGGACAGGGGAGGGGATACGCAGTATTTT
CSADRGGDTQYF
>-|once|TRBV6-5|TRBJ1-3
TGTGCCAGCAGTTACGAGGGCTCCTCTGGAAACACCATATATTTT
CASSYEGSSGNTIYF
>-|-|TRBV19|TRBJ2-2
TGTGCCAGTAATGGAGACGGGGAGCTGTTTTTT
CASNGDGELFF
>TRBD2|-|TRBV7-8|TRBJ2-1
TGTGCCAGCAGCTTCCCAGCTAGCGGGGGGGTTAATTACAATGAGCAGTTCTTC
CASSFPASGGVNYNEQFF
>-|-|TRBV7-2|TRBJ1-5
TGTGCCAGCAGCGCACAGGGATACAATCAGCCCCAGCATTTT
CASSAQGYNQPQHF
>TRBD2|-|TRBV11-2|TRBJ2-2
TGTGCCAGCAGCTTGAGACGGGGGGGCCTAAACACCGGGGAGCTGTTTTTT
CASSLRRGGLNTGELFF
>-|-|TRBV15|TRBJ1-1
TGTGCCACCAGGGGGTGGAACACTGAAGCTTTCTTT
CATRGWNTEAFF
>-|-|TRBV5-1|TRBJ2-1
TGCGCCAGCAGCTTGGGAACAGGTCATTTCTACAATGAGCAGTTCTTC
CASSLGTGHFYNEQFF
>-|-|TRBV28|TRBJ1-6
TGTGCCAGCAGTTATCCAGTCACGCATGCCTATAATTCACCCCTCCACTTT
CASSYPVTHAYNSPLHF
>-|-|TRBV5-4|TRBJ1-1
TGTGCCAGCAGCTTGCTGAACACTGAAGCTTTCTTT
CASSLLNTEAFF